One and the same sample provided the 31 T cell receptor beta chains below, sequenced in a study of blood T cell repertoires in COVID-19. Some clones are missing from TCRdb's copy, which holds only in-frame ones; the method was immunoSEQ multiplex PCR. The sample holds approximately 200,000 clones; about 87% are singletons and the top ten take 1.5% to 2%. The sample taken for sequencing was peripheral blood. Every receptor here comes from a man aged 65 to 85 with acute or convalescent COVID-19.

The chain joins TRBV19 to TRBJ1-5; no reliable D call. CDR3 length: 15 residues. Trimming shortened V by 1 base and J by 7 bases, and 14 bases separated the two germline ends. In germline, CDR1 is LNHDA, CDR2 SQIVND (reference sequence). The CDR3 loop reads CASSIVAGLFQPQHF. CDR3 coding DNA: TGTGCCAGTAGTATAGTGGCAGGTTTATTCCAGCCCCAGCATTTT.

This chain connects TRBV19 to TRBJ1-4; 9 nucleotides agree with TRBD1. V gave up 5 bases and J gave up 10 bases; unmatched junction bases: 11. Germline CDR1 is LNHDA and CDR2 is SQIVND (reference sequence). The CDR3 covers 15 residues. CDR3 sequence (DNA): TGTGCCAGTAGTCTCACCGGGACAGGGCTTGGAAAACTGTTTTTT. This sequence encodes CASSLTGTGLGKLFF. The variable domain in full, completed from reference TRBV19 and TRBJ1-4, reads DGGITQSPKYLFRKEGQNVTLSCEQNLNHDAMYWYRQDPGQGLRLIYYSQIVNDFQKGDIAEGYSVSREKKESFPLTVTSAQKNPTAFYLCASSLTGTGLGKLFFGSGTQLSVL.

The V and J genes are TRBV6-5 and TRBJ2-5; D remains ambiguous. The CDR3 is 14 residues long. Germline CDR1 is MNHEY and CDR2 is SVGAGI. Trimming cost V 0 bases and J 4 bases, with 9 bases left between them. CDR3 nucleotides: TGTGCCAGCAGTTACTCATTGTCCTCAGAGACCCAGTACTTC. As protein: CASSYSLSSETQYF.

This clone was recorded once. The V gene is TRBV3-1 (or the pseudogene TRBV3-2), the J gene TRBJ2-2, with D maybe TRBD1 (5 bases). This CDR3 is built from 15 residues. Trimming cost V 4 bases and J 7 bases, with 16 bases left between them. Germline CDR1 is LGHDT and CDR2 is YNNKEL (reference sequence). The CDR3: CASSRRHGAGGELFF. CDR3 DNA: TGTGCCAGCAGCCGTCGACATGGGGCCGGCGGGGAGCTGTTTTTT.

Remarks on this clone: This specimen includes other DNA sequences encoding the same CDR3. The genes are TRBV11-3 and TRBJ2-1; TRBD2 matches 7 bases. The CDR3 extends over 14 amino acids. The germline gives CDR1 SGHNT, CDR2 YENEEA. V shed 3 bases, J shed 4 bases, and the junction held 3 bases outside the gene matches. Here the CDR3 DNA reads TGTGCCAGCAGCTTTGGCGGGGGATACAATGAGCAGTTCTTC. Its protein is CASSFGGGYNEQFF.

This chain links TRBV10-3 with TRBJ2-3; D possibly corresponds to TRBD1 (6 bases). CDR1 is ENHRY and CDR2 is SYGVKD in the germline V gene. Trimming cost V 8 bases and J 3 bases, with 12 bases left between them. There are 13 residues in the CDR3. The CDR3 protein is CAIGLTGTDTQYF. As DNA, the CDR3 is TGTGCCATCGGGCTTACAGGGACAGATACGCAGTATTTT.

This clone was picked up a small number of times. V and J are TRBV9 and TRBJ2-7, with 9 positions matching TRBD1. J was trimmed by 5 bases and V by 3 bases; bases with no gene match: 6. Germline loops: CDR1 SGDLS, CDR2 YYNGEE. The CDR3 has 14 amino acids. CDR3 loop: CASSGSGTGHEQYF. CDR3 DNA sequence: TGTGCCAGCAGCGGCTCCGGGACAGGGCACGAGCAGTACTTC.

The J gene is TRBJ2-7, the V gene TRBV6-2 or TRBV6-3, with TRBD1 matching over 7 bases. The CDR3 sequence is 14 residues long. V gave up 2 bases and J gave up 5 bases; unmatched junction bases: 6. CDR1 is MNHEY, CDR2 SVGEGT, per germline. In nucleotides, the CDR3 is TGTGCCAGCAGTTACGAGGGACAGTACCACGAGCAGTACTTC. Its translation is CASSYEGQYHEQYF.

In regard to this clone: The same CDR3 can be traced to other DNA sequences in this sample. This sequence joins TRBV27 and TRBJ2-5; TRBD1 matches 11 bases. The CDR3 is made up of 16 amino acids. Germline V gene sequence: CDR1 MNHEY, CDR2 SMNVEV (reference sequence). The junction had 11 bases not matched to a gene; V was cut back by 6 bases and J by 5 bases. CDR3 loop: CASSPGTGGPKETQYF. In nucleotides, the CDR3 is TGTGCCAGCAGCCCAGGGACAGGGGGACCGAAGGAGACCCAGTACTTC.

The rearrangement links TRBV7-2 to TRBJ1-5; 7 bases are a match to TRBD1. Germline V gives CDR1 SGHTA, CDR2 FQGNSA. Trimming cost V 5 bases and J 4 bases; bases outside gene matches: 8. This CDR3 is built from 15 residues. In DNA, the CDR3 is TGTGCCAGCAGCCGCGGGGGGACAGTTAATCAGCCCCAGCATTTT. Protein product: CASSRGGTVNQPQHF.

The chain uses TRBV29-1 and TRBJ2-2; 10 bases are shared with TRBD1. This CDR3 has 15 amino acids. Germline assignment: CDR1 SQVTM and CDR2 ANQGSEA. Unmatched junction bases numbered 6, after V lost 5 bases and J lost 3 bases. The CDR3, as DNA: TGCAGCGTTCGATCCGGGACAGGGGACACCGGGGAGCTGTTTTTT. This encodes CSVRSGTGDTGELFF.

The rearrangement links TRBV2 to TRBJ2-1, with 9 bases that match TRBD2. With 4 bases clipped from V and 4 bases from J, the junction kept 2 bases outside the gene matches. The germline gives CDR1 SNHLY, CDR2 FYNNEI. The length of the CDR3 is 14 residues. This chain's CDR3 is CASSAGLAYNEQFF. CDR3 coding DNA: TGTGCCAGCAGTGCGGGACTAGCTTACAATGAGCAGTTCTTC. Drawing the rest from reference TRBV2 and TRBJ2-1, the complete variable domain is EPEVTQTPSHQVTQMGQEVILRCVPISNHLYFYWYRQILGQKVEFLVSFYNNEISEKSEIFDDQFSVERPDGSNFTLKIRSTKLEDSAMYFCASSAGLAYNEQFFGPGTRLTVL.

The V call is TRBV3-1 (or the pseudogene TRBV3-2), the J call TRBJ1-3, with a tentative D call TRBD1 (5 bases). The V gene's germline CDR1 is LGHDT and CDR2 YNNKEL (reference sequence). The CDR3 spans 14 residues. Trimming shortened V by 4 bases and J by 4 bases, and 11 bases separated the two germline ends. CDR3 loop: CASSPRDSGNTIYF. Here the CDR3 DNA reads TGTGCCAGCAGCCCCCGGGACTCAGGAAACACCATATATTTT.

This chain connects TRBV5-1 to TRBJ2-5, with a possible D match to TRBD1 (6 bases). The CDR3 spans 15 residues. Looked up from germline, CDR1 is SGHRS and CDR2 is YFSETQ. V shed 2 bases and J shed 5 bases, with 16 bases lying between them. The CDR3 DNA is TGCGCCAGCAGCTTAAGGGGGTTCATCGCGGAGACCCAGTACTTC. Protein sequence: CASSLRGFIAETQYF.

The chain couples TRBV7-3 to TRBJ2-5, with 10 nucleotides matching TRBD1. The CDR3 has 15 amino acids. The J segment lost 5 bases and the V segment lost 6 bases, leaving 9 bases of the junction unmatched. Germline CDR1 and CDR2: SGHTA and FQGTGA. CDR3 in DNA: TGTGCCAGCAGTTCCGACAGGGGGCGTCGGGAGACCCAGTACTTC. It specifies CASSSDRGRRETQYF. Drawing the rest from reference TRBV7-3 and TRBJ2-5, the complete variable domain is GAGVSQTPSNKVTEKGKYVELRCDPISGHTALYWYRQSLGQGPEFLIYFQGTGAADDSGLPNDRFFAVRPEGSVSTLKIQRTERGDSAVYLCASSSDRGRRETQYFGPGTRLLVL.

The chain has TRBV7-3 and TRBJ2-3; D ambiguous. The V and J ends lost 2 bases and 0 bases respectively, with 9 bases between them. Germline assignment: CDR1 SGHTA and CDR2 FQGTGA. This CDR3 contains 15 residues. The CDR3 nucleotides read TGTGCCAGCAGCTTATCCTCCTCTAGCACAGATACGCAGTATTTT. Translation gives CASSLSSSSTDTQYF.

The rearrangement joins TRBV4-2 to TRBJ2-2; no definite D call. Trimming shortened V by 1 base and J by 3 bases, and 12 bases separated the two germline ends. The CDR3 sequence is 16 residues long. CDR1 and CDR2 (germline): LGHNA, YNFKEQ. CDR3 DNA: TGTGCCAGCAGCCAAGGGCCCATGGGCCACACCGGGGAGCTGTTTTTT. Translation: CASSQGPMGHTGELFF.

The CDR3 DNA is TGTGCCAGCAGCTTATTCAGGGGTAGCAATCAGCCCCAGCATTTT. Protein product: CASSLFRGSNQPQHF. The chain joins TRBV7-2 to TRBJ1-5, with D tentatively TRBD1 (6 bases). Trimming pared 2 bases from V and 0 bases from J, leaving 8 bases between. Germline V CDR1 and CDR2: SGHTA, FQGNSA. CDR3 size: 15 residues.

The gene calls are TRBV16 and TRBJ2-1; 7 nucleotides agree with TRBD2. V shed 4 bases, J shed 7 bases, and the junction held 10 bases outside the gene matches. Germline CDR1 KGHSY, CDR2 FQNENV. The CDR3 is 15 residues long. CDR3 in amino acids: CASSPTGRGRNEQFF. The CDR3, as DNA: TGTGCCAGCAGCCCCACGGGGAGGGGCAGAAATGAGCAGTTCTTC.

This clone has only a few counts. The rearrangement links TRBV5-1 to TRBJ1-3; the match to TRBD1 covers 11 bases. With V trimmed by 0 bases and J by 4 bases, 3 bases remained unmatched. CDR3 length: 16 amino acids. Germline lookup yields CDR1 SGHRS and CDR2 YFSETQ. CDR3 in DNA: TGCGCCAGCAGCTTGGACGGGACAGGGGGAGGAAACACCATATATTTT. Translation: CASSLDGTGGGNTIYF.

The rearrangement links TRBV3-1 (or the pseudogene TRBV3-2) to TRBJ1-1, with D possibly being TRBD1 (5 bases). There are 14 residues in the CDR3. CDR1 is LGHDT and CDR2 is YNNKEL in the germline V gene (reference sequence). Trimming stripped 2 bases from V and 4 bases from J, with 11 bases between. CDR3: CASSQMGRSTEAFF. CDR3 nucleotides: TGTGCCAGCAGCCAAATGGGGCGGAGCACTGAAGCTTTCTTT.

This rearrangement joins TRBV14 to TRBJ2-7; tentative D call: TRBD1 (5 bases). V was pared by 3 bases and J by 9 bases, with 21 bases between. Per germline, CDR1 SGHDN and CDR2 FVKESK. The CDR3 runs 15 residues. Here the CDR3 DNA reads TGTGCCAGCAGCCACACTGGGGCGGCGATTCTTGGGCAGTACTTC. Translated: CASSHTGAAILGQYF. The variable domain in full, completed from reference TRBV14 and TRBJ2-7, reads EAGVTQFPSHSVIEKGQTVTLRCDPISGHDNLYWYRRVMGKEIKFLLHFVKESKQDESGMPNNRFLAERTGGTYSTLKVQPAELEDSGVYFCASSHTGAAILGQYFGPGTRLTVT.

The V gene is TRBV6-2 or TRBV6-3, the J gene TRBJ1-2, with D perhaps matching TRBD1 (6 bases). From germline, CDR1 is MNHEY and CDR2 SVGEGT. This CDR3 contains 13 residues. Deletions cut 0 bases from V and 8 bases from J, with 10 bases between. CDR3 region: CASSYSTGRGYTF. In nucleotides, the CDR3 is TGTGCCAGCAGTTACTCAACAGGGAGAGGCTACACCTTC.

This clone was seen many times. CDR3 in amino acids: CASQTGVNTGELFF. For the CDR3, the DNA is TGTGCCAGTCAGACAGGGGTTAACACCGGGGAGCTGTTTTTT. This chain connects TRBV2 to TRBJ2-2; 8 positions agree with TRBD1. Germline CDR1 SNHLY, CDR2 FYNNEI. The J segment lost 2 bases and the V segment lost 9 bases, leaving 5 bases of the junction unmatched. The CDR3 contains 14 residues.

The genes are TRBV11-3 and TRBJ2-1, with TRBD2 matching 8 bases. Germline V gene data show CDR1 as SGHNT and CDR2 as YENEEA. V dropped 5 bases and J dropped 9; count of bases not matched to a gene: 18. This CDR3 contains 17 residues. The CDR3 protein is CASSLGVGAGDSAEQFF. Here the CDR3 DNA reads TGTGCCAGCAGCCTAGGGGTGGGAGCGGGAGACAGCGCTGAGCAGTTCTTC. The full variable domain, in which reference TRBV11-3 and TRBJ2-1 provide the parts outside the CDR3, is EAGVVQSPRYKIIEKKQPVAFWCNPISGHNTLYWYLQNLGQGPELLIRYENEEAVDDSQLPKDRFSAERLKGVDSTLKIQPAELGDSAVYLCASSLGVGAGDSAEQFFGPGTRLTVL.

This clone was seen repeatedly, ten times or more. The chain links TRBV27 to TRBJ2-2, with 11 positions matching TRBD2. Germline V CDR1 and CDR2: MNHEY, SMNVEV (reference sequence). Trimming took 6 bases from V and 4 from J; bases not matched to a gene: 4. The CDR3 spans 15 residues. The CDR3 nucleotides are TGTGCCAGCAGCACTAGCGGGAGTATCACCGGGGAGCTGTTTTTT. Amino acids: CASSTSGSITGELFF.

CDR3 sequence (DNA): TGTGCCAGCAGCCGTAGGACAGGGATCACCGGGGAGCTGTTTTTT. Translation: CASSRRTGITGELFF. The rearrangement links TRBV7-2 to TRBJ2-2; 8 bases line up with TRBD1. Germline V CDR1 and CDR2: SGHTA, FQGNSA. The trim removed 5 bases at V and 4 bases at J, leaving 6 bases unmatched. This CDR3 spans 15 amino acids. Based on the CDR3 plus reference TRBV7-2 and TRBJ2-2, the full variable domain is GAGVSQSPSNKVTEKGKDVELRCDPISGHTALYWYRQSLGQGLEFLIYFQGNSAPDKSGLPSDRFSAERTGGSVSTLTIQRTQQEDSAVYLCASSRRTGITGELFFGEGSRLTVL.

V usage is TRBV24-1 and J usage is TRBJ2-1; 16 nucleotides match TRBD2. Germline V gene sequence: CDR1 KGHDR, CDR2 SFDVKD. J lost 8 bases, V lost 3 bases, and 3 bases had no gene match. This CDR3 has 16 residues. In DNA, the CDR3 is TGTGCCACCAGTGATATAGGGACTAGCGGGAGGGATGAGCAGTTCTTC. This gives the protein CATSDIGTSGRDEQFF.

This clone appeared a single time. This chain uses TRBV7-2 with TRBJ2-1; 7 bases align to TRBD1. V shed 2 bases, J shed 6 bases, and the junction held 7 bases outside the gene matches. The CDR3 is made up of 15 amino acids. Germline lookup yields CDR1 SGHTA and CDR2 FQGNSA. The CDR3 DNA follows: TGTGCCAGCAGCTTACGACAGGGCGGTTCCAATGAGCAGTTCTTC. Translation gives CASSLRQGGSNEQFF.

This chain connects TRBV5-1 to TRBJ2-1, with D possibly being TRBD1 (6 bases). Between the trimmed V and J ends, which lost 0 bases and 6 bases, there was a span of 13 bases. The CDR3 loop spans 15 amino acids. Germline V gene sequence: CDR1 SGHRS, CDR2 YFSETQ. The chain's CDR3 is CASSLGELQGNEQFF. The DNA for the CDR3 is TGCGCCAGCAGCTTGGGCGAGTTACAGGGCAATGAGCAGTTCTTC.

The chain is built from TRBV6-6 and TRBJ1-2, with D maybe TRBD1 (6 bases). Germline loops: CDR1 MNHNY, CDR2 SVGAGI (reference sequence). The CDR3 contains 15 residues. V lost 3 bases and J lost 4, with 15 bases in between. CDR3 bases: TGTGCCAGCAGTTATAAGGGGGATGGCGGCTATGGCTACACCTTC. As protein: CASSYKGDGGYGYTF.